These 14 T cell receptor beta chains originate from one sample sequenced in a study of TIL therapy for anti-PD-1-resistant metastatic lung cancer. This was the immunoSEQ v3 assay. TCRdb keeps only in-frame clones here, not all; method: immunoSEQ multiplex PCR. Of 9,100 or so clones in the sample, 76% were seen once. Time point denoted: pre-treatment sample, taken before nivolumab and TIL therapy. Tumor tissue came from excised metastases, mostly pleural nodules or supraclavicular lymph nodes. This sample comprised tumor tissue, obtained at baseline. These receptor sequences come from a person aged 25-85 years with non-small cell lung cancer.

The chain combines TRBV27 with TRBJ2-7; TRBD2 matches at 8 bases. The germline V gene has CDR1 MNHEY and CDR2 SMNVEV (reference sequence). The CDR3 contains 14 residues. CDR3 bases: TGTGAGACTGGGGTAGCGGGGTCAAACTACGAGCAGTACTTC. Encoded protein: CETGVAGSNYEQYF.

The J gene is TRBJ2-7, the V gene TRBV27; perhaps TRBD1 as D (8 bases). Trimming left V 2 bases short and J 3 bases short, with 14 bases between. The CDR3 contains 15 residues. The germline V gene has CDR1 MNHEY and CDR2 SMNVEV (reference sequence). The DNA for the CDR3 is TGTGCCAGCAGTTTAGACAGGGGAGGGGGCTACGAGCAGTACTTC. Amino acids: CASSLDRGGGYEQYF.

The chain recombines TRBV4-1 with TRBJ2-5, with TRBD1 identical over 7 bases. CDR1 and CDR2 from the germline V gene are MGHRA and YSYEKL. The J segment lost 5 bases and the V segment lost 4 bases, leaving 10 bases of the junction unmatched. CDR3 length: 15 amino acids. CDR3 in amino acids: CASSPEGAGRETQYF. The DNA for the CDR3 is TGCGCCAGCAGCCCCGAGGGGGCAGGGCGGGAGACCCAGTACTTC.

The chain is built from TRBV9 and TRBJ2-7; TRBD2 matches at 10 bases. The J segment lost 2 bases and the V segment lost 3 bases, leaving 5 bases of the junction unmatched. This CDR3 is built from 15 residues. Germline V gene lookup returns CDR1 SGDLS and CDR2 YYNGEE. The CDR3 DNA follows: TGTGCCAGCAGCGCTAGCGGGAGCCCTGCCTACGAGCAGTACTTC. It encodes CASSASGSPAYEQYF.

V is TRBV20-1 and J is TRBJ2-5, with D uncertain. The V gene's germline CDR1 is DFQATT and CDR2 SNEGSKA (reference sequence). The length of the CDR3 is 11 residues. The V gene lost 6 bases and the J gene lost 7 bases, with 12 bases spanning the gap. The CDR3 DNA follows: TGCAGTGCCGCTGGGGTCGGGACCCAGTACTTC. This sequence encodes CSAAGVGTQYF.

This clone was seen once. In DNA form, the CDR3 reads TGTGCCAGCAGTAAATCAATGGGGGCGCAGTTCTTC. This codes for CASSKSMGAQFF. The chain is built from TRBV6-6 and TRBJ2-1; TRBD1 might be the D (6 bases). Trimming removed 5 bases from V and 12 bases from J, with 14 bases in between. The CDR3 length is 12 residues. CDR1 is MNHNY and CDR2 is SVGAGI in the germline V gene (reference sequence).

The chain carries TRBV7-9 and TRBJ1-6; possible D gene TRBD1, 6 bases. The V end was cut by 2 bases, the J end by 9 bases, with 11 bases between. Germline-derived CDR1 and CDR2 are SEHNR and FQNEAQ (reference sequence). The CDR3 consists of 14 residues. CDR3 loop: CASSLSAGASPLHF. CDR3 sequence (DNA): TGTGCCAGCAGCTTAAGTGCAGGGGCTTCACCCCTCCACTTT.

The V and J genes are TRBV5-8 and TRBJ1-5; D uncertain. This CDR3 contains 15 residues. V was shortened by 0 bases and J by 0 bases, with 7 bases between the two germline ends. Per the germline V gene, CDR1 is SGHTS and CDR2 is YDEGEE. CDR3 DNA: TGTGCCAGCAGCTTGGGTTGGGATAGCAATCAGCCCCAGCATTTT. Protein product: CASSLGWDSNQPQHF.

V is TRBV19 and J is TRBJ2-3; D not certain. This CDR3 has 15 residues. Trimming took 0 bases from V and 1 from J, leaving 8 bases between them. CDR1 is LNHDA, CDR2 SQIVND, per germline (reference sequence). CDR3 nucleotides: TGTGCCAGTAGTATAGACCGGACGGGCACAGATACGCAGTATTTT. This codes for CASSIDRTGTDTQYF.

This sequence joins TRBV9 and TRBJ2-3; 9 bases agree with TRBD2. The V segment lost 3 bases and the J segment 1 base; nucleotides outside the gene matches: 6. Per the germline V gene, CDR1 is SGDLS and CDR2 is YYNGEE. The CDR3 spans 16 residues. CDR3 in DNA: TGTGCCAGCAGCGCGAGGGCTAGCGGGGGCACAGATACGCAGTATTTT. It yields the protein CASSARASGGTDTQYF.

The chain has TRBV7-9 and TRBJ1-2, with 10 positions matching TRBD1. Germline V gives CDR1 SEHNR, CDR2 FQNEAQ (reference sequence). V shed 3 bases, J shed 4 bases, and the junction held 8 bases outside the gene matches. The CDR3 runs 16 residues. CDR3 nucleotides: TGTGCCAGCAGCTTCTCCCCCGGGACAGGGGCCTATGGCTACACCTTC. The encoded protein is CASSFSPGTGAYGYTF.

The gene calls are TRBV7-2 and TRBJ2-1; 11 positions match TRBD2. In germline, CDR1 is SGHTA, CDR2 FQGNSA. V shed 9 bases, J shed 4 bases, and the junction held 8 bases outside the gene matches. CDR3 length: 15 amino acids. CDR3 protein: CASKTGTSGYNEQFF. CDR3 in DNA: TGTGCCAGTAAAACCGGGACTAGCGGTTACAATGAGCAGTTCTTC.

This clone was counted only a few times. V gene TRBV5-1 combines with J gene TRBJ1-2, with 7 positions matching TRBD1. From germline, CDR1 is SGHRS and CDR2 YFSETQ. With V trimmed by 3 bases and J by 6 bases, 11 bases remained unmatched. CDR3 length: 15 amino acids. CDR3 coding DNA: TGCGCCAGCAGCTCCGACCCCGGGACAGCGGATGGCTACACCTTC. Protein product: CASSSDPGTADGYTF. The full variable domain, with the rest looked up from reference TRBV5-1 and TRBJ1-2, is KAGVTQTPRYLIKTRGQQVTLSCSPISGHRSVSWYQQTPGQGLQFLFEYFSETQRNKGNFPGRFSGRQFSNSRSEMNVSTLELGDSALYLCASSSDPGTADGYTFGSGTRLTVV.

The chain employs TRBV7-2 and TRBJ1-5, with 9 bases matching TRBD1. V dropped 5 bases and J dropped 6; count of bases not matched to a gene: 8. This CDR3 has 15 residues. Germline CDR1 SGHTA, CDR2 FQGNSA. In DNA form, the CDR3 reads TGTGCCAGCAGCAGAACAGGGGGCTCGGGTCAGCCCCAGCATTTT. It specifies CASSRTGGSGQPQHF.